These T cell receptor beta chains were read from a single sample in a study of blood T cell repertoires in COVID-19. TCRdb's table, derived via immunoSEQ multiplex PCR, lists solely in-frame clones and lacks some. The sample contains about 200,000 clones, about 78% of which appear only once. Sequencing used peripheral blood. The origin of the receptors is a woman in her 70s with acute or convalescent COVID-19. Both conserved end residues are part of each CDR3. The D gene is left open where the match is weak. Clone size is shown for a subset of rows, as once, few, many or a class of expanded clone.

cdr3_length	v_call	clone_size	j_call	d_call	cdr3_nt	cdr3_aa
14	TRBV7-9	NA	TRBJ2-2	NA	TGTGCCAGCAGCTTAACAGGGATTAACGGGGAGCTGTTTTTT	CASSLTGINGELFF
13	TRBV29-1	NA	TRBJ1-6	TRBD1	TGCAGCGCCCGACAGGGTGGGAATTCACCCCTCCACTTT	CSARQGGNSPLHF
14	TRBV28	NA	TRBJ1-2	NA	TGTGCCAGCAGTCCAGGCGGACAAACCTATGGCTACACCTTC	CASSPGGQTYGYTF
14	TRBV27	NA	TRBJ2-5	NA	TGTGCCAGCAGCGGTCGGGGAATTTGGGAGACCCAGTACTTC	CASSGRGIWETQYF
15	TRBV5-1	once	TRBJ2-4	NA	TGCGCCAGCAGCCCGCCGGGACTAGCCAAAAACATTCAGTACTTC	CASSPPGLAKNIQYF
13	TRBV5-4	NA	TRBJ2-2	NA	TGTGCCAGCAGCGCCCCGGGAACCGGGGAGCTGTTTTTT	CASSAPGTGELFF
11	TRBV21-1	once	TRBJ2-7	NA	TGTGCCAGCAGCAAAGTAAGGGAAGGGGACTTC	CASSKVREGDF
14	TRBV5-1	NA	TRBJ1-5	NA	TGCGCCAGCAGCTTGGCCCCAGACTCTCAGCCCCAGCATTTT	CASSLAPDSQPQHF
16	TRBV7-8	NA	TRBJ1-5	NA	TGTGCCAGCAGCCGAGGGGGAGTCTATAGCAATCAGCCCCAGCATTTT	CASSRGGVYSNQPQHF
15	TRBV19	NA	TRBJ1-1	NA	TGTGCCAGTAGTATAGGCAATCGGGGATACACTGAAGCTTTCTTT	CASSIGNRGYTEAFF
15	TRBV7-7	NA	TRBJ2-1	TRBD2	TGTGCTAGCAGCTCCCGACTAGCCAGCTACAATGAGCAGTTCTTC	CASSSRLASYNEQFF
15	TRBV18	NA	TRBJ2-7	TRBD2	TGTGCCAGCTCACCACCGAGCGGGAGTAGTTACGAGCAGTACTTC	CASSPPSGSSYEQYF
15	TRBV10-1	once	TRBJ2-2	NA	TGCGCCAGCAGTGAAGGTAGCGGGAACACCGGGGAGCTGTTTTTT	CASSEGSGNTGELFF
15	TRBV6-5	NA	TRBJ1-2	NA	TGTGCCAGCAGTTACTCGGCCGCGGGGATCTATGGCTACACCTTC	CASSYSAAGIYGYTF
16	TRBV6-1	NA	TRBJ1-5	NA	TGTGCCAGCAGTGACCTGACAGGAAATAGCAATCAGCCCCAGCATTTT	CASSDLTGNSNQPQHF
14	TRBV7-8	NA	TRBJ1-5	NA	TGTGCCAGCAGCCAACACCCAGGGGATCAGCCCCAGCATTTT	CASSQHPGDQPQHF
15	TRBV7-9	NA	TRBJ2-7	TRBD1	TGTGCCAGCAGCTTAATCTGGACAGGCGACTACGAGCAGTACTTC	CASSLIWTGDYEQYF
15	TRBV27	NA	TRBJ1-2	NA	TGTGCCAGCAGTTTAGGCCCCAGGGTGGGGTATGGCTACACCTTC	CASSLGPRVGYGYTF
14	TRBV19	NA	TRBJ2-3	NA	TGTGCCAGTAGCGCGGACTCTATGGCAGATACGCAGTATTTT	CASSADSMADTQYF
14	TRBV2	NA	TRBJ1-4	TRBD1	TGTGCCAGCAGAGGACAGGGAAATAATGAAAAACTGTTTTTT	CASRGQGNNEKLFF
12	TRBV27	NA	TRBJ2-1	NA	TGTGCCAGCAGTTCCACATCTCTTGAGCAGTTCTTC	CASSSTSLEQFF
17	TRBV7-9	once	TRBJ2-5	TRBD1	TGTGCCAGCAGCTCCTCGGACAGGGAGGTAGCCCAAGAGATCCAGTACTTC	CASSSSDREVAQEIQYF
15	TRBV3-1/TRBV3-2	NA	TRBJ1-1	TRBD1	TGTGCCAGCAGCCATTCGGACAGGGGGAACACTGAAGCTTTCTTT	CASSHSDRGNTEAFF
14	TRBV30	few	TRBJ1-1	NA	TGTGCCTGGAACAAACAGGGTCCGAACACTGAAGCTTTCTTT	CAWNKQGPNTEAFF
13	TRBV7-8	NA	TRBJ2-7	NA	TGTGCCAGCAGCTTAAATACAGGGATTGCGCAGTACTTC	CASSLNTGIAQYF
14	TRBV6-5	NA	TRBJ2-1	TRBD2	TGTGCCAGCACCAGACTAGCGGAGTACAATGAGCAGTTCTTC	CASTRLAEYNEQFF
16	TRBV7-9	NA	TRBJ2-3	TRBD2	TGTGCCAGCAGCTTAGTGAGCCTAGCGGCCACAGATACGCAGTATTTT	CASSLVSLAATDTQYF
13	TRBV10-3	NA	TRBJ2-1	TRBD1	TGTGCCACCCGACAGGGCGGTGGGGGTGAGCAGTTCTTC	CATRQGGGGEQFF
16	TRBV3-1/TRBV3-2	NA	TRBJ1-6	TRBD1	TGTGCCAGCAGCCAAGTGGGACAGGGGAACGATTCACCCCTCCACTTT	CASSQVGQGNDSPLHF
16	TRBV24-1	NA	TRBJ2-3	TRBD1	TGTGCCACCAGTGAAAGGGACAGGGGTACCACAGATACGCAGTATTTT	CATSERDRGTTDTQYF
15	TRBV7-2	NA	TRBJ2-4	NA	TGTGCCAGCAGCCCCTCGGGGAGGCTGAATGACATTCAGTACTTC	CASSPSGRLNDIQYF
16	TRBV5-4	NA	TRBJ2-3	NA	TGTGCCAGCAGCTTGGCCGGCGCGGGAAGCACAGATACGCAGTATTTT	CASSLAGAGSTDTQYF